The 14 T cell receptor beta chains listed next were all sequenced from one sample in a study of Tregs in tolerant kidney transplant recipients. Libraries were prepared by immunoSEQ multiplex PCR; TCRdb keeps only in-frame clonotypes and omits some of them. This listing includes about 30,000 clones. The starting material was CD8+ T cells from blood, obtained before the transplant. Receptors originate from a human donor who received a combined kidney and bone marrow transplant.

In the case of this clone: Coverage ceases 3 residues before the CDR3 finishes, and the germline J gene fills in the end. The rearrangement links TRBV5-1 to TRBJ2-1; 9 positions match TRBD1. CDR3 length equals 17 residues. The trim removed 3 bases at V and 8 bases at J, leaving 15 bases unmatched. CDR1 and CDR2 (germline): SGHRS, YFSETQ. The CDR3 region is CASSWGFGTGLSDEQFF. The CDR3 bases that were read are TGCGCCAGCAGCTGGGGGTTCGGGACAGGGCTTAGCGATGAG.

As concerns this clone: The missing CDR3 end, 3 residues past where the read stops, is filled in from the germline J gene. The rearrangement uses TRBV7-9 and TRBJ2-7; D perhaps matches TRBD1 (5 bases). V lost 5 bases and J lost 1, with 12 bases in between. Germline CDR1 SEHNR, CDR2 FQNEAQ (reference sequence). There are 14 residues in the CDR3. The DNA read from the CDR3 is TGTGCCAGCAGCGAACAAACAGGTTCCTACGAG. It codes for CASSEQTGSYE. The CDR3 reads in full as CASSEQTGSYEQYF.

The CDR3 spells CASSLGTGVGNTIYF. The part of the CDR3 DNA that was read is TGTGCCAGCAGCTTAGGGACAGGGGTTGGAAACACC. V and J are TRBV7-6 and TRBJ1-3, with 9 nucleotides matching TRBD1. The read terminates 3 residues ahead of where the CDR3 ends, so the germline J gene completes it. Germline CDR1 and CDR2: SGHVS and FNYEAQ. This CDR3 comprises 15 residues. V lost 1 base to trimming and J lost 3 bases; unmatched junction nucleotides: 1. The full variable domain, rest sourced from reference TRBV7-6 and TRBJ1-3, is GAGVSQSPRYKVTKRGQDVALRCDPISGHVSLYWYRQALGQGPEFLTYFNYEAQQDKSGLPNDRFSAERPEGSISTLTIQRTEQRDSAMYRCASSLGTGVGNTIYFGEGSWLTVV.

A note on this clone: The read is 3 residues too short to cover the CDR3 end, so that end is filled in from the germline J gene. V is TRBV6-7 and J is TRBJ2-7; D might be TRBD2 (7 bases). TRBV6-7 falls under the ORF class, with uncertain function. This CDR3 contains 19 residues. The V gene lost 1 base and the J gene lost 3 bases, with 25 bases spanning the gap. The sequenced part of the CDR3 DNA is TGTGCCAGCAGTTACTTCGGAGGGGGGGGTAAGGACTTGTGCTACGAG. Protein: CASSYFGGGGKDLCYE. The entire CDR3 protein reads CASSYFGGGGKDLCYEQYF.

About this clone: The DNA ends 3 residues before the CDR3 does, and the rest of the CDR3 is filled in from the germline J gene. The chain has TRBV29-1 and TRBJ1-2; 7 bases are a match to TRBD1. J was trimmed by 4 bases and V by 7 bases; bases with no gene match: 6. CDR3 length: 12 amino acids. Looked up from germline, CDR1 is SQVTM and CDR2 is ANQGSEA. The CDR3 is CSAKGGSYGYTF. The sequenced CDR3 bases are TGCAGCGCAAAAGGGGGCAGCTATGGC.

As for this clone: Read sequence stops 3 residues before the CDR3 end, and the germline J gene provides the missing end. The chain combines TRBV6-1 with TRBJ2-7; 7 nucleotides agree with TRBD1. This CDR3 has 16 amino acids. Trimming at V came to 4 bases and at J to 3 bases, leaving 12 bases not matched to a gene. Looked up from germline, CDR1 is MNHNS and CDR2 is SASEGT. CDR3 DNA (partial): TGTGCCAGCAGTGGTGCCCGGGACAGAGAGATCTACGAG. Translated: CASSGARDREIYE. The CDR3, in full, reads CASSGARDREIYEQYF.

Comments on this clone: The read falls 3 residues short of the CDR3 end, and the missing part is taken from the germline J gene. The V gene is TRBV5-1, the J gene TRBJ1-2, with a tentative D call TRBD1 (5 bases). V gave up 3 bases and J gave up 2 bases, with 8 bases separating them. The CDR3 has 13 residues. Per germline, CDR1 SGHRS and CDR2 YFSETQ. The CDR3 reads CASSSGPNYGYTF. The part of the CDR3 DNA that was read is TGCGCCAGCAGCTCAGGGCCAAACTATGGC.

Regarding this clone: The sequenced fragment ends 3 residues before the CDR3 boundary, so the rest is inferred from the germline J gene. The chain employs TRBV5-1 and TRBJ2-1; tentative D call: TRBD1 (6 bases). The CDR3 is 17 residues long. With 2 bases removed from V and 2 bases from J, the gap between germline ends came to 17 bases. CDR1 is SGHRS and CDR2 is YFSETQ in the germline V gene. CDR3 DNA, as far as it was read: TGCGCCAGCAGCTTTGAAAAGGGGGAGCCCCCCTACAATGAG. Protein product: CASSFEKGEPPYNE. The full-length CDR3 reads as CASSFEKGEPPYNEQFF.

The covered CDR3 bases are TGTGCCAGCAGGACTGGGACTAGCGGATCCTACGAG. As protein: CASRTGTSGSYE. The whole CDR3 reads CASRTGTSGSYEQYF. V and J are TRBV2 and TRBJ2-7; 11 nucleotides align to TRBD2. The CDR3 end lies 3 residues beyond the end of the read and is filled in from the germline J gene. With 6 bases clipped from V and 1 base from J, the junction kept 5 bases outside the gene matches. The CDR3 is 15 amino acids. Per the germline V gene, CDR1 is SNHLY and CDR2 is FYNNEI.

CDR3 amino acids: CASDTGDSPLHF. The CDR3 bases that were read are TGCGCCAGCGATACAGGTGACTCACCC. This rearrangement joins TRBV5-1 to TRBJ1-6; maybe TRBD1 (5 bases). The missing CDR3 end, 3 residues past where the read stops, is filled in from the germline J gene. Trimming took 7 bases from V and 10 from J, leaving 12 bases between them. Germline V gene lookup returns CDR1 SGHRS and CDR2 YFSETQ. CDR3 size: 12 residues.

With regard to this clone: From the germline J gene comes the end of the CDR3, since the read stops 3 residues before it. The chain combines TRBV20-1 with TRBJ2-1; tentative D call: TRBD1 (6 bases). V lost 0 bases and J lost 3, with 12 bases in between. Germline V gene data show CDR1 as DFQATT and CDR2 as SNEGSKA (reference sequence). There are 15 residues in the CDR3. CDR3 protein: CSARDLGADYNEQFF. The part of the CDR3 DNA that was read is TGCAGTGCTAGAGATCTGGGGGCCGACTACAATGAG.

Turning to this clone: The read terminates 3 residues before the CDR3 end, so the remaining end is supplied by the germline J gene. The rearrangement links TRBV7-8 to TRBJ1-2; tentative D call: TRBD1 (6 bases). Germline lookup yields CDR1 SGHVS and CDR2 FQNEAQ. Trimming left V 0 bases short and J 4 bases short, with 12 bases between. The CDR3 is made up of 15 amino acids. CDR3 sequence: CASSLATGEPYGYTF. Incomplete CDR3 DNA: TGTGCCAGCAGCTTAGCGACAGGTGAACCCTATGGC. The full variable domain, with the rest looked up from reference TRBV7-8 and TRBJ1-2, is GAGVSQSPRYKVAKRGQDVALRCDPISGHVSLFWYQQALGQGPEFLTYFQNEAQLDKSGLPSDRFFAERPEGSVSTLKIQRTQQEDSAVYLCASSLATGEPYGYTFGSGTRLTVV.

The CDR3 here is CASSEIGDMTPGEAFF. The covered CDR3 bases are TGTGCCAGCAGTGAAATCGGGGACATGACCCCAGGTGAA. The chain links TRBV6-1 to TRBJ1-1, with a tentative D call TRBD1 (6 bases). The sequenced fragment ends 3 residues before the CDR3 boundary, so the rest is inferred from the germline J gene. V shed 2 bases and J shed 7 bases, with 20 bases lying between them. Germline CDR1 reads MNHNS; CDR2 reads SASEGT. The CDR3 covers 16 residues.

Of note for this clone: The read ends 3 residues before the CDR3 terminus; that terminus is restored from the germline J gene. This sequence joins TRBV6-1 and TRBJ2-5, with 8 bases matching TRBD1. With V trimmed by 2 bases and J by 1 base, 6 bases remained unmatched. Germline V gene data show CDR1 as MNHNS and CDR2 as SASEGT. The length of the CDR3 is 16 residues. CDR3 loop: CASSEMGTGTQETQYF. The sequenced CDR3 bases are TGTGCCAGCAGTGAAATGGGGACAGGAACCCAAGAGACC.